The TCR beta chain described here comes from a study of shared clonotypes between healthy human individuals. TCRdb keeps only in-frame clones here, not all; method: immunoSEQ multiplex PCR. The table has roughly 2 million clones, 85% to 95% seen once. Study findings and constraints: About 5% of naive CD4 clonotypes were shared across a few donors.

Concerning this clone: What it binds is unknown. The sample has other DNA sequences that encode this CDR3 too.

The CDR3 is 15 amino acids. With 6 bases removed from V and 0 bases from J, the gap between germline ends came to 11 bases. Per germline, CDR1 SNHLY and CDR2 FYNNEI. The rearrangement links TRBV2 to TRBJ2-2; the D call may be TRBD1 or TRBD2 (5 bases each). The sample consisted of naive CD4+ T cells sorted from blood. As to subset: CD45RA+ positively selected. The sequence was obtained from a man aged 18 to 29 in good health. The CDR3 nucleotides read TGTGCCAGCAGAACCGGGACGGCGAACACCGGGGAGCTGTTTTTT. It yields the protein CASRTGTANTGELFF.